This T cell receptor beta chain was obtained from a study of graft-versus-host responses after intestinal transplantation. Study context: Among the recipients, transplants were multivisceral, liver-intestinal, or isolated intestinal. The recipients all started with anti-thymocyte globulin induction and then took tacrolimus and steroids for 3 to 4 years. Broader study findings: Ileal or blood samples showed some GvH clones first, and such clones were also found in recipient marrow.

With regard to this clone: The antigen is undetermined.

This CDR3 has 13 residues. V was trimmed by 4 bases and J by 6 bases, leaving 9 bases between them. CDR1 SEHNR and CDR2 FQNEAQ come from the germline V gene (reference sequence). Profiling relied on immunoSEQ multiplex PCR, and the TCRdb table lists in-frame clones only, not all of them. The sample holds approximately 82,000 clones, 91% seen once. This sequence was found in a human donor who received an intestinal transplant. This chain links TRBV7-9 with TRBJ1-4, with D possibly matching TRBD1 (5 bases). Material: unstimulated CD4+ T cells sorted from spleen or lymph node cells, obtained before intestinal transplant. The CDR3 DNA sequence: TGTGCCAGCAGCTCGGGACTCTATGAAAAACTGTTTTTT. As protein: CASSSGLYEKLFF.